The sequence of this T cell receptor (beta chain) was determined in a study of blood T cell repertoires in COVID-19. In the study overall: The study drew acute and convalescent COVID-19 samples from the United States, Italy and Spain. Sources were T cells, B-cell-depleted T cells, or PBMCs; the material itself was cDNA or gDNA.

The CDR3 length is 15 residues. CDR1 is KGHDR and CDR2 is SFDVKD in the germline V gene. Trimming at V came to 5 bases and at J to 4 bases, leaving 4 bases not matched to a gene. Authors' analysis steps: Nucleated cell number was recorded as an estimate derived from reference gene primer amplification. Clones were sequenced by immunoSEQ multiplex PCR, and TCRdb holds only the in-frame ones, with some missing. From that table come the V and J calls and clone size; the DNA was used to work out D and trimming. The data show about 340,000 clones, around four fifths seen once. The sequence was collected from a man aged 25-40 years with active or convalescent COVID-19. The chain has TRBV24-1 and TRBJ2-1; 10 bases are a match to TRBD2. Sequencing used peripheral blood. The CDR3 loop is CATSAWTSGYNEQFF. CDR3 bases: TGTGCCACCAGTGCTTGGACTAGCGGTTACAATGAGCAGTTCTTC.